The clone carrying this T cell receptor beta chain was picked up many times. Its antigen is not known. This sample is part of a study of regulatory T cells in long-lasting Graves disease. Study results and limitations: Favored gene segments in persistent disease were TRBV28, TRBJ1-2 and TRBJ2-5.

Trimming cost V 6 bases and J 3 bases, with 24 bases left between them. Germline CDR1 MNHEY, CDR2 SVGAGI. The CDR3 has 17 residues. Sample time point: persistent/refractory GD, antithyroid drugs over 5 years with positive TRAb. Isolated PBMC RNA provided the starting material for the TCR library. Peripheral blood, 7.5 to 9.5 milliliters per patient, was collected in EDTA tubes. iRepertoire HTBI primers and Arm-PCR of CDR3 regions built TCR beta libraries. TCRdb re-analysed the multiplex PCR reads in MiXCR, keeping a single row per CDR3 protein. The table lists almost 350,000 distinct CDR3 sequences, about 20% of them singletons.

V gene TRBV6-5 combines with J gene TRBJ2-7, with a possible D match to TRBD2 (6 bases). This specimen was peripheral blood mononuclear cells (PBMCs), taken when the disease was refractory, from a patient treated with antithyroid drugs. This clonotype was obtained from a female donor with Graves disease. The CDR3: CASRYHVATRSFYEQYF. CDR3 nucleotides: TGTGCCAGCAGATACCACGTTGCGACTAGATCTTTCTACGAGCAGTACTTC.